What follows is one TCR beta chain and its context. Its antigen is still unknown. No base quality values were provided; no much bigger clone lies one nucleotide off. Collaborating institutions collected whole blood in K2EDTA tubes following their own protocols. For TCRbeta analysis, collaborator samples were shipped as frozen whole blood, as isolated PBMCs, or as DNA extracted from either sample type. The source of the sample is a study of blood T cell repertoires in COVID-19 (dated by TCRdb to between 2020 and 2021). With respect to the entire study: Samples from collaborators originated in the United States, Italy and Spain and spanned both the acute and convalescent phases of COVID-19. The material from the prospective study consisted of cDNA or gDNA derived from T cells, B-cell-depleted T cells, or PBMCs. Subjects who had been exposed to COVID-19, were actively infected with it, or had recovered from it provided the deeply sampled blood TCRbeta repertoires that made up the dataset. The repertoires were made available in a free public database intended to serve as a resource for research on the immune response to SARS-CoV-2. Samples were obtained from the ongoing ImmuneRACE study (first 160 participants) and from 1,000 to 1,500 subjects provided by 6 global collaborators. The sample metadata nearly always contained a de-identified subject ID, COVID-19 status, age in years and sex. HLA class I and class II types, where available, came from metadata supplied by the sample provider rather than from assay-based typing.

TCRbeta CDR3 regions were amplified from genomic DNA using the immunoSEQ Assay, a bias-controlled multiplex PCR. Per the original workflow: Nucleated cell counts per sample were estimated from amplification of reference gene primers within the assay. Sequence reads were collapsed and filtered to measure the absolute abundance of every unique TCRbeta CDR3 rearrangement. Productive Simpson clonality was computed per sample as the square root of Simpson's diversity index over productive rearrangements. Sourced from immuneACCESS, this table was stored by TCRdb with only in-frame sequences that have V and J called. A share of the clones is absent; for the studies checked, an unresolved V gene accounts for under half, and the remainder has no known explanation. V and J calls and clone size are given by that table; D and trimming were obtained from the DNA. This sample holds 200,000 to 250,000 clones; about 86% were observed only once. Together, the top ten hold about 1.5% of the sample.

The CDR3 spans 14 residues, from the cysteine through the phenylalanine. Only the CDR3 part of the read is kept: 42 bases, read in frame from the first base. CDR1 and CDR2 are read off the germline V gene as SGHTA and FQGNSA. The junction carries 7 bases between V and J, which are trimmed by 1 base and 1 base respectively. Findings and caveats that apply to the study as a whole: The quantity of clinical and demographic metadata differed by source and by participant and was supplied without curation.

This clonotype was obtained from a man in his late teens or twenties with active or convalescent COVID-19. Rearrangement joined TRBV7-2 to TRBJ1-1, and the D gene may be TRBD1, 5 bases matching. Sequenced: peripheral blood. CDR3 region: CASSLGRGNTEAFF. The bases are TGTGCCAGCAGCTTAGGGAGGGGGAACACTGAAGCTTTCTTT.